The 9 T cell receptor beta chains below come from one sample, sequenced in a study of OX40 agonist ivuxolimab in advanced cancers. This table comes from immunoSEQ multiplex PCR, and its TCRdb copy is limited to in-frame clones, with some not included. The sample includes tens of thousands of clones, roughly three quarters of them seen just once. The material sequenced was CD4+ or CD8+ T cells sorted from blood, taken in a trial of the OX40 agonist ivuxolimab. The receptors stem from an adult with an advanced solid tumor such as melanoma, head and neck, liver or kidney cancer.

The rearrangement joins TRBV6-5 to TRBJ2-7, with D uncertain. Germline assignment: CDR1 MNHEY and CDR2 SVGAGI. This CDR3 is built from 13 residues. The ends were cut back, 6 bases at V and 6 bases at J, with 15 bases in the middle. CDR3 sequence: CASSKGIWGEQYF. The CDR3 DNA reads as TGTGCCAGCAGCAAAGGGATCTGGGGCGAGCAGTACTTC.

The genes are TRBV5-6 and TRBJ2-7; a possible D gene is TRBD2 (5 bases). The germline V gene has CDR1 SGHDT and CDR2 YYEEEE. Trimming pared 1 base from V and 0 bases from J, leaving 11 bases between. CDR3 length equals 15 residues. CDR3 nucleotide sequence: TGTGCCAGCAGCTTGTGGTTTCGGGACTCCTACGAGCAGTACTTC. Protein: CASSLWFRDSYEQYF.

This clone has a handful of counts. The chain combines TRBV18 with TRBJ2-7, with 8 bases identical to TRBD2. From germline, CDR1 is KGHSH and CDR2 LQKENI. The V segment lost 2 bases and the J segment 5 bases; nucleotides outside the gene matches: 5. The CDR3 has 14 amino acids. The CDR3 DNA is TGTGCCAGCTCACCAAGACTAGCGATCGACGAGCAGTACTTC. Protein sequence: CASSPRLAIDEQYF.

This clone is a singleton in its sample. The chain links TRBV30 to TRBJ2-1, with 15 bases identical to TRBD2. CDR1 GTSNPN and CDR2 SVGIG come from the germline V gene (reference sequence). CDR3 length equals 17 residues. The J segment lost 9 bases and the V segment lost 2 bases, leaving 11 bases of the junction unmatched. The CDR3 nucleotides read TGTGCCTGGAGTCCGCTCAGGACTAGCGGGGGGGCCCGTGAGCAGTTCTTC. It is translated as CAWSPLRTSGGAREQFF.

The J gene is TRBJ1-1, the V gene TRBV30; D call uncertain. CDR1 and CDR2 (germline): GTSNPN, SVGIG (reference sequence). The V and J ends lost 0 bases and 8 bases respectively, with 13 bases between them. This CDR3 spans 13 amino acids. The CDR3 nucleotides are TGTGCCTGGAGTGTACTTCAGCTTGGGGAAGCTTTCTTT. As protein: CAWSVLQLGEAFF.

The rearrangement uses TRBV10-3 and TRBJ1-4; D gene ambiguous. CDR1 and CDR2 from the germline V gene are ENHRY and SYGVKD. There are 14 residues in the CDR3. Trimming removed 0 bases from V and 7 bases from J, with 9 bases in between. This CDR3 is CAISESVSSEKLFF. The CDR3 nucleotides are TGTGCCATCAGTGAGTCGGTTAGTAGTGAAAAACTGTTTTTT.

This rearrangement joins TRBV5-6 to TRBJ2-7; no reliable D call. V was clipped by 4 bases and J by 0 bases, with 11 bases between them. CDR3 size: 14 residues. Germline CDR1 SGHDT, CDR2 YYEEEE. CDR3 region: CASSPSRNSYEQYF. The CDR3 region has the DNA TGTGCCAGCAGCCCTTCCAGGAACTCCTACGAGCAGTACTTC.

DNA of the CDR3: TGCGCCAGCAGCTTGGAGGACAGGAGCGAAAAACTGTTTTTT. This gives the protein CASSLEDRSEKLFF. The chain links TRBV5-1 to TRBJ1-4; 7 positions agree with TRBD1. CDR1 and CDR2 from the germline V gene are SGHRS and YFSETQ. The trim removed 0 bases at V and 8 bases at J, leaving 4 bases unmatched. The CDR3 has 14 amino acids.

The chain recombines TRBV28 with TRBJ1-2; a weak D match, TRBD1 (5 bases). The V end was cut by 7 bases, the J end by 4 bases, with 16 bases between. Germline V CDR1 and CDR2: MDHEN, SYDVKM. This CDR3 is 14 amino acids long. The CDR3 DNA reads as TGTGCCAGCATGAGGGGAGAGGCTGGCTATGGCTACACCTTC. Translated, it gives CASMRGEAGYGYTF.